The 14 T cell receptor beta chains given below trace back to one sample, sequenced in a study of blood T cell repertoires in COVID-19 (dated by TCRdb to 2018 to 2021). The library relied on the immunoSEQ multiplex PCR assay. TCRdb took this table from immuneACCESS and kept in-frame rearrangements with V and J called. Such tables lack part of the clones; where checked against another copy, unresolved V genes explain under half of the gap, and the rest is unexplained. Present in this sample are approximately 190,000 clones, 84% of which were seen just once. The ten top clones hold about 20% of the sample. The source material was peripheral blood. The receptors shown here come from a human donor in a cohort sampled during active COVID-19.

The chain carries TRBV15 and TRBJ1-5; no reliable D call. This CDR3 has 9 amino acids. With 11 bases removed from V and 6 bases from J, the gap between germline ends came to 5 bases. The germline V gene encodes CDR1 LNHNV and CDR2 YYDKDF (reference sequence). As DNA, the CDR3 is TGTGCCCTGAGTCAGCCCCAGCATTTT. Translation gives CALSQPQHF. The full variable domain, in which reference TRBV15 and TRBJ1-5 provide the parts outside the CDR3, is DAMVIQNPRYQVTQFGKPVTLSCSQTLNHNVMYWYQQKSSQAPKLLFHYYDKDFNNEADTPDNFQSRRPNTSFCFLDIRSPGLGDTAMYLCALSQPQHFGDGTRLSIL.

The V and J genes are TRBV28 and TRBJ2-1, with 10 bases that match TRBD2. J was trimmed by 3 bases and V by 4 bases; bases with no gene match: 15. Germline values: CDR1 MDHEN, CDR2 SYDVKM. The CDR3 length is 19 residues. The CDR3 spells CASSSWTSGHLGIYNEQFF. The CDR3 DNA is TGTGCCAGCAGTTCCTGGACTAGCGGACACCTAGGGATCTACAATGAGCAGTTCTTC.

This clone was picked up a small number of times. V is TRBV11-3 and J is TRBJ2-7, with no clear D. The V and J ends lost 8 bases and 3 bases respectively, with 14 bases between them. Germline lookup yields CDR1 SGHNT and CDR2 YENEEA. The CDR3 runs to 13 residues. DNA for the CDR3: TGTGCCAGCTTCCGGCGGCAGAACTACGAGCAGTACGTC. Residues: CASFRRQNYEQYV.

This clone was detected a few times. V gene TRBV5-1 combines with J gene TRBJ1-2; D may be TRBD1 (6 bases). Trimming shortened V by 0 bases and J by 5 bases, and 14 bases separated the two germline ends. This CDR3 region has 15 residues. The V gene's germline CDR1 is SGHRS and CDR2 YFSETQ. The CDR3 coding sequence is TGCGCCAGCAGCTTGGGGCAGGGGTATGGATATGGCTACACCTTC. Translated, it gives CASSLGQGYGYGYTF.

The V and J genes are TRBV9 and TRBJ2-2, with 8 bases matching TRBD1. V lost 4 bases and J lost 2; bases outside the gene matches: 4. Germline V gene data show CDR1 as SGDLS and CDR2 as YYNGEE. The CDR3 length is 15 residues. The CDR3 spells CASSYGTGNTGELFF. Written as DNA, the CDR3 is TGTGCCAGCAGCTACGGGACAGGAAACACCGGGGAGCTGTTTTTT.

The chain employs TRBV5-1 and TRBJ2-7; the D gene is possibly TRBD1 (7 bases). The CDR3 is made up of 15 amino acids. Germline loops: CDR1 SGHRS, CDR2 YFSETQ. V gave up 4 bases and J gave up 6 bases, with 20 bases separating them. The CDR3 is CASSPEGRGFGEQYF. The CDR3, as DNA: TGCGCCAGCAGCCCGGAGGGCAGGGGGTTTGGCGAGCAGTACTTC.

V is TRBV5-4 and J is TRBJ1-1, with a tentative D call TRBD1 (5 bases). V was shortened by 5 bases and J by 3 bases, with 23 bases between the two germline ends. The CDR3 spans 17 residues. Looked up from germline, CDR1 is SGHNT and CDR2 is YYREEE (reference sequence). This chain's CDR3 is CASSPRFSISGDTEAFF. The CDR3 coding sequence is TGTGCCAGCAGTCCCCGATTTTCCATATCGGGGGACACTGAAGCTTTCTTT.

This chain links TRBV3-1 (or the pseudogene TRBV3-2) with TRBJ1-4; D unresolved. The V end was cut by 4 bases, the J end by 0 bases, with 6 bases between. Germline lookup yields CDR1 LGHDT and CDR2 YNNKEL (reference sequence). The CDR3 runs to 14 residues. The CDR3 is CASSLGATNEKLFF. Written as DNA, the CDR3 is TGTGCCAGCAGCCTTGGAGCAACTAATGAAAAACTGTTTTTT.

As concerns this clone: Other DNA sequences in this sample translate to the same CDR3. This chain joins TRBV30 and TRBJ1-4; no definite D call. V dropped 0 bases and J dropped 0 bases, with 11 bases sitting between them. The CDR3 extends over 16 amino acids. Germline loops: CDR1 GTSNPN, CDR2 SVGIG (reference sequence). CDR3 DNA sequence: TGTGCCTGGAGTGTTTTGGCGGCAGCAACTAATGAAAAACTGTTTTTT. Translation: CAWSVLAAATNEKLFF.

The chain recombines TRBV2 with TRBJ2-7; 7 nucleotides align to TRBD2. The CDR3 has 14 amino acids. Germline CDR1 is SNHLY and CDR2 is FYNNEI. With V trimmed by 6 bases and J by 2 bases, 7 bases remained unmatched. The DNA for the CDR3 is TGTGCCAGCAGCGGGGATCTAGCGGCCTACGAGCAGTACTTC. The encoded protein is CASSGDLAAYEQYF.

This clone has only one observation. CDR3 in amino acids: CASSLGTAGDTYF. CDR3 coding DNA: TGTGCCAGCAGCTTGGGCACAGCGGGCGATACGTACTTC. The rearrangement links TRBV5-8 to TRBJ2-4; D is perhaps TRBD2 (6 bases). The CDR3 has 13 residues. Germline V gene sequence: CDR1 SGHTS, CDR2 YDEGEE. V shed 0 bases and J shed 15 bases, with 16 bases lying between them.

The J gene is TRBJ2-1, the V gene TRBV6-2 or TRBV6-3; the D is unclear. Trimming removed 3 bases at V and 6 bases at J, with 9 bases between. Per the germline V gene, CDR1 is MNHEY and CDR2 is SVGEGT. This CDR3 is 13 amino acids long. CDR3 sequence (DNA): TGTGCCAGCAGTTATGGGCCCCTCAATGAGCAGTTCTTC. It is translated as CASSYGPLNEQFF.

The J gene is TRBJ2-1, the V gene TRBV19; TRBD2 matches 7 bases. The length of the CDR3 is 15 residues. V lost 4 bases, J lost 5 bases, and 8 bases stayed unmatched. Germline V CDR1 and CDR2: LNHDA, SQIVND (reference sequence). The CDR3 loop reads CASSRPQRDDNEQFF. The CDR3 nucleotides read TGTGCCAGTAGTAGGCCCCAGCGGGACGACAATGAGCAGTTCTTC. Full variable domain (outside the CDR3, taken from reference TRBV19 and TRBJ2-1): DGGITQSPKYLFRKEGQNVTLSCEQNLNHDAMYWYRQDPGQGLRLIYYSQIVNDFQKGDIAEGYSVSREKKESFPLTVTSAQKNPTAFYLCASSRPQRDDNEQFFGPGTRLTVL.

CDR3 in DNA: TGTGCCAGCAGTTCTCCCGGGGAGCTGTTTTTT. Translating gives CASSSPGELFF. This sequence joins TRBV28 and TRBJ2-2; no clear D gene. V lost 4 bases and J lost 6, with 3 bases in between. The V gene's germline CDR1 is MDHEN and CDR2 SYDVKM. The CDR3 has 11 residues.